Following are 19 T cell receptor beta chains from one sample sequenced in a study of technical replicates of blood from several donors. Profiling relied on immunoSEQ multiplex PCR, and the TCRdb table lists in-frame clones only, not all of them. Of fewer than 60,000 clones listed, 90% to 95% are singletons. Material for sequencing was PBMCs. Source of these receptors: a human donor in good health. Some clones in this sample may be carry-over from other donors' samples.

This sequence joins TRBV5-1 and TRBJ1-2, with 8 bases aligning to TRBD1. The CDR3 consists of 14 residues. Germline V gene lookup returns CDR1 SGHRS and CDR2 YFSETQ. Unmatched junction bases numbered 5, after V lost 0 bases and J lost 7 bases. CDR3 amino acids: CASSLDGQGSGYTF. Here the CDR3 DNA reads TGCGCCAGCAGCTTGGACGGACAGGGCTCTGGCTACACCTTC.

The rearrangement joins TRBV30 to TRBJ2-7; 10 positions match TRBD2. The germline V gene encodes CDR1 GTSNPN and CDR2 SVGIG (reference sequence). The CDR3 contains 15 residues. The trim removed 0 bases at V and 5 bases at J, leaving 7 bases unmatched. CDR3 loop: CAWSVPSGRTHEQYF. DNA for the CDR3: TGTGCCTGGAGTGTACCTAGCGGGAGAACCCACGAGCAGTACTTC.

The rearrangement links TRBV27 to TRBJ2-5; no clear D gene. Per germline, CDR1 MNHEY and CDR2 SMNVEV (reference sequence). V lost 6 bases and J lost 3, with 8 bases in between. This CDR3 spans 12 amino acids. The CDR3 sequence is CASRTPKETQYF. CDR3 sequence (DNA): TGTGCCAGCAGAACCCCTAAAGAGACCCAGTACTTC.

This chain links TRBV7-9 with TRBJ1-5; perhaps TRBD1 as D (5 bases). Germline V gene lookup returns CDR1 SEHNR and CDR2 FQNEAQ (reference sequence). V was trimmed by 3 bases and J by 4 bases, leaving 10 bases between them. The CDR3 extends over 14 amino acids. CDR3 bases: TGTGCCAGCAGCTTGCAGGGCGGAAATCAGCCCCAGCATTTT. As protein: CASSLQGGNQPQHF. Using reference TRBV7-9 and TRBJ1-5 for the parts outside the CDR3, the full variable domain is DTGVSQNPRHKITKRGQNVTFRCDPISEHNRLYWYRQTLGQGPEFLTYFQNEAQLEKSRLLSDRFSAERPKGSFSTLEIQRTEQGDSAMYLCASSLQGGNQPQHFGDGTRLSIL.

The chain joins TRBV5-6 to TRBJ2-7, with 8 bases identical to TRBD2. From germline, CDR1 is SGHDT and CDR2 YYEEEE. This CDR3 region has 11 residues. The V gene end was trimmed by 4 bases and the J gene end by 12 bases; junction bases not matched to a gene: 6. CDR3 protein: CASSRGGGAYF. In nucleotides, the CDR3 is TGTGCCAGCAGCCGGGGGGGCGGCGCGTACTTC.

The chain joins TRBV7-2 to TRBJ2-3, with D possibly TRBD2 on 6 matching bases. This CDR3 has 16 residues. Germline loops: CDR1 SGHTA, CDR2 FQGNSA. Between the trimmed V and J ends, which lost 5 bases and 4 bases, there was a span of 19 bases. The CDR3: CASSGYVVSGADTQYF. In nucleotides, the CDR3 is TGTGCCAGCAGCGGCTACGTCGTTTCGGGAGCAGATACGCAGTATTTT.

The J gene is TRBJ1-2, the V gene TRBV7-2; D possibly corresponds to TRBD1 (5 bases). Per germline, CDR1 SGHTA and CDR2 FQGNSA. V lost 6 bases and J lost 2, with 16 bases in between. CDR3 length equals 15 residues. The CDR3 sequence: CASRKPVAGNYGYTF. The CDR3 bases are TGTGCCAGCAGAAAGCCGGTAGCAGGGAACTATGGCTACACCTTC.

This clone was recorded once. The chain is built from TRBV2 and TRBJ2-1, with TRBD1 matching over 9 bases. The CDR3 totals 19 residues. Germline V gene data show CDR1 as SNHLY and CDR2 as FYNNEI. Germline trimming cut 2 bases from V and 4 bases from J; bases unmatched to any gene: 15. The CDR3 nucleotides are TGTGCCAGCAGTGAATGGTACCCGGGACAGGGACGGATTTACAATGAGCAGTTCTTC. This translates into CASSEWYPGQGRIYNEQFF.

The gene calls are TRBV4-3 and TRBJ2-3, with D possibly TRBD1 on 5 matching bases. The germline V gene encodes CDR1 LGHNA and CDR2 YSLEER. The CDR3 has 13 residues. V dropped 4 bases and J dropped 6 bases, with 11 bases sitting between them. CDR3: CASSRDRQDTQYF. CDR3 nucleotide sequence: TGCGCCAGCAGCCGCGACCGACAGGATACGCAGTATTTT.

The chain has TRBV7-2 and TRBJ2-7, with TRBD2 identical over 9 bases. The CDR3 spans 15 residues. V was pared by 5 bases and J by 7 bases, with 12 bases of the junction left unmatched. Per the germline V gene, CDR1 is SGHTA and CDR2 is FQGNSA. The DNA of the CDR3 is TGTGCCAGCAGCCCCTACGGACTAGCGACAGAAGAGCAGTACTTC. Encoded protein: CASSPYGLATEEQYF.

The CDR3 region has the DNA TGTGCCAGCAGTCACCCCGGGGGGGGCTATGGCTACACCTTC. Residues: CASSHPGGGYGYTF. This chain uses TRBV6-1 with TRBJ1-2; D is possibly TRBD1 (5 bases). With 5 bases removed from V and 4 bases from J, the gap between germline ends came to 14 bases. CDR1 is MNHNS, CDR2 SASEGT, per germline. The CDR3 runs to 14 residues.

This sequence joins TRBV6-6 and TRBJ1-1; 7 positions match TRBD1. The CDR3 length is 15 residues. V trimming: 5 bases; J trimming: 4 bases; junction bases outside the gene matches: 10. Germline V gives CDR1 MNHNY, CDR2 SVGAGI (reference sequence). The CDR3 nucleotides read TGTGCCAGCAGTGGAAGACAGGGAAGGGGCACTGAAGCTTTCTTT. Its protein is CASSGRQGRGTEAFF.

The rearrangement links TRBV6-1 to TRBJ1-4; the D gene is possibly TRBD1 (6 bases). The CDR3 runs to 13 residues. In germline, CDR1 is MNHNS, CDR2 SASEGT. Trimming left V 7 bases short and J 5 bases short, with 11 bases between. This CDR3 is CASNQGFNEKLFF. For the CDR3, the DNA is TGTGCCAGCAATCAGGGGTTCAATGAAAAACTGTTTTTT.

This chain connects TRBV29-1 to TRBJ2-1; D call uncertain. V dropped 5 bases and J dropped 1 base, with 9 bases sitting between them. Germline CDR1 is SQVTM and CDR2 is ANQGSEA. The CDR3 runs to 13 residues. This chain's CDR3 is CSVPSRSYNEQFF. CDR3 coding DNA: TGCAGCGTTCCCAGCAGGTCCTACAATGAGCAGTTCTTC.

This clone was counted at least ten times. The chain has TRBV6-1 and TRBJ2-1; 7 positions agree with TRBD1. CDR1 MNHNS and CDR2 SASEGT come from the germline V gene. CDR3 length: 14 amino acids. Trimming at V came to 3 bases and at J to 6 bases, leaving 5 bases not matched to a gene. In DNA form, the CDR3 reads TGTGCCAGCAGTGACGGGACAGAAATCAATGAGCAGTTCTTC. Encoded protein: CASSDGTEINEQFF.

This chain joins TRBV6-5 and TRBJ1-1; D remains ambiguous. Germline CDR1 is MNHEY and CDR2 is SVGAGI. CDR3 size: 13 residues. Between the trimmed V and J ends, which lost 6 bases and 4 bases, there was a span of 12 bases. In DNA, the CDR3 is TGTGCCAGCAGAAACGCCGGAGGCACTGAAGCTTTCTTT. Translating gives CASRNAGGTEAFF.

The V gene is TRBV2, the J gene TRBJ1-4; TRBD1 might be the D (5 bases). The CDR3 has 15 amino acids. Germline CDR1 reads SNHLY; CDR2 reads FYNNEI. V lost 7 bases and J lost 8, with 20 bases in between. The CDR3 reads CASTAREGRGEKLFF. The CDR3 DNA sequence: TGTGCCAGCACCGCAAGGGAGGGGCGAGGGGAAAAACTGTTTTTT.

This chain uses TRBV10-3 with TRBJ2-3, with TRBD2 matching over 13 bases. Germline V gene data show CDR1 as ENHRY and CDR2 as SYGVKD. Trimming took 11 bases from V and 0 from J; bases not matched to a gene: 5. The CDR3 is 15 amino acids. The CDR3 bases are TGTGCCGCGGGACTAGCGGGAACTAGCACAGATACGCAGTATTTT. The encoded protein is CAAGLAGTSTDTQYF.

The sample holds one count of this clone. V and J are TRBV7-9 and TRBJ1-2, with D perhaps TRBD1 (6 bases). The CDR3 consists of 14 residues. The germline V and J ends were trimmed by 2 bases and 4 bases, with 11 bases remaining between them. The V gene's germline CDR1 is SEHNR and CDR2 FQNEAQ (reference sequence). The CDR3 protein is CASSLPDSTYGYTF. The CDR3 nucleotides read TGTGCCAGCAGCTTACCGGACAGCACCTATGGCTACACCTTC.